Listed below are T cell receptor beta chains from one sample, sequenced in a study of CD8+ T cells in alopecia areata. Generated by immunoSEQ multiplex PCR, the TCRdb table keeps only in-frame clones and is missing some. Altogether fewer than 250,000 clones are present, 43% being singletons, with the ten largest covering about 2.6%. The sample in question was CD4+ T cells sorted from blood, obtained at approximately week 36, from a patient treated with tofacitinib. Source of these receptors: a human donor with alopecia areata. The CDR3 runs from the conserved cysteine through the conserved F or W. Fields, in order: clone size, J gene, D gene, V gene, CDR3 DNA, CDR3 protein. D genes are given only for firm matches. Some rows have no size entry. The others give once, few or many, or a class for an expanded clone.

clone_size: NA
j_call: TRBJ2-7
d_call: TRBD1
v_call: TRBV5-1
cdr3_nt: TGCGCCAGCAGCTTGGCCGGACAGGGTCGGGAGTACTTC
cdr3_aa: CASSLAGQGREYF

clone_size: NA
j_call: TRBJ2-5
d_call: NA
v_call: TRBV19
cdr3_nt: TGTGCCAGTAGTATCAACCAAGAGACCCAGTACTTC
cdr3_aa: CASSINQETQYF

clone_size: NA
j_call: TRBJ1-1
d_call: NA
v_call: TRBV11-2
cdr3_nt: TGTGCCAGCAGCTTAGCGGTGAGCACGGAAGCTTTCTTT
cdr3_aa: CASSLAVSTEAFF

clone_size: NA
j_call: TRBJ2-5
d_call: TRBD1
v_call: TRBV6-5
cdr3_nt: TGTGCCAGCAGTGAACTACAGGGGAAAGAGACCCAGTACTTC
cdr3_aa: CASSELQGKETQYF

clone_size: few
j_call: TRBJ1-1
d_call: NA
v_call: TRBV6-5
cdr3_nt: TGTGCCAGCAGCCGACGGGGTAGCGCTGAAGCTTTCTTT
cdr3_aa: CASSRRGSAEAFF

clone_size: NA
j_call: TRBJ1-1
d_call: NA
v_call: TRBV6-1
cdr3_nt: TGTGCCAGCAGTGAAAGGGGCATGAACACTGAAGCTTTCTTT
cdr3_aa: CASSERGMNTEAFF

clone_size: NA
j_call: TRBJ2-3
d_call: NA
v_call: TRBV5-1
cdr3_nt: TGCGCCAGCAGCCCCGACGGGGTCACAGATACGCAGTATTTT
cdr3_aa: CASSPDGVTDTQYF

clone_size: NA
j_call: TRBJ1-2
d_call: NA
v_call: TRBV20-1
cdr3_nt: TGCAGTGCTAGGGATTCACGAGGCTACACCTTC
cdr3_aa: CSARDSRGYTF

clone_size: NA
j_call: TRBJ2-6
d_call: NA
v_call: TRBV15
cdr3_nt: TGTGCCACCAGCAGAGCTCCCAAATCTGGGGCCAACGTCCTGACTTTC
cdr3_aa: CATSRAPKSGANVLTF

clone_size: NA
j_call: TRBJ2-2
d_call: NA
v_call: TRBV7-2
cdr3_nt: TGTGCCAGCAGCTTATTTGCCCTTACCGGGGAGCTGTTTTTT
cdr3_aa: CASSLFALTGELFF

clone_size: NA
j_call: TRBJ2-5
d_call: NA
v_call: TRBV25-1
cdr3_nt: TGTGCCAGCAGTGATCTTAGGACCCTCCAAGAGACCCAGTACTTC
cdr3_aa: CASSDLRTLQETQYF